This T cell receptor beta chain appears in the sequencing data of a study of CD8+CD57+ T cells in acquired aplastic anemia. As for the study in general: Quantities of DNA derived from sorted CD4+ and CD8+ cells averaged roughly 3 ug.

This clonotype was seen at least ten times. The antigen remains unidentified. Those patients picked for sequencing had displayed CD8+CD57+ cell expansion on flow cytometry. It was genomic DNA that served as the template for profiling TCR beta VDJ and CDR3. TCRdb reanalysed the reads using MiXCR and keeps one entry per CDR3 protein. The sample has about 180,000 distinct CDR3 sequences, less than 50% seen once. Notes on the study in general: Found in both controls and patients were some 31 CD8+ CDR3 sequences.

The V gene lost 4 bases and the J gene lost 6 bases, with 14 bases spanning the gap. The CDR3 runs to 13 residues. Germline loops: CDR1 SGDLS, CDR2 YYNGEE. This chain joins TRBV9 and TRBJ2-7, with D possibly TRBD2 on 6 matching bases. The sequenced material came from sorted CD4+, CD8+, or CD8+CD57+ T cells (not recorded which) from PBMCs. The TCR originated in a human donor with aplastic anemia. CDR3 nucleotides: TGTGCCAGCAGCCCCCACGTGGGAGGCGAGCAGTACTTC. It is translated as CASSPHVGGEQYF. The variable domain in full, with the rest retrieved from reference TRBV9 and TRBJ2-7, is DSGVTQTPKHLITATGQRVTLRCSPRSGDLSVYWYQQSLDQGLQFLIQYYNGEERAKGNILERFSAQQFPDLHSELNLSSLELGDSALYFCASSPHVGGEQYFGPGTRLTVT.